This T cell receptor (beta chain) was recorded in a study of T cell responses to AZD1222 COVID-19 vaccine. This CDR3 is 13 amino acids long. Germline V gives CDR1 WSHSY, CDR2 SAAADI. The ends were cut back, 0 bases at V and 6 bases at J, with 8 bases in the middle. Study-level results: Spike-specific TCR breadth and depth went up after people got two AZD1222 doses. Repertoire samples came only from after the peak T cell response.

Some clones are missing from TCRdb's copy, which holds only in-frame ones; the method was immunoSEQ multiplex PCR. The sample includes fewer than 120,000 clones, roughly 87% seen only once; the top ten take 3.2%. The count of this clone is one. Its specificity is not known. Sequenced material: peripheral blood, taken on day 0 of AZD1222 vaccination. The V gene is TRBV10-2, the J gene TRBJ1-2; D is possibly TRBD1 (5 bases). This receptor was taken from an adult in good health. CDR3 region: CASSESGGNGYTF. In DNA, the CDR3 is TGCGCCAGCAGTGAGTCCGGGGGGAATGGCTACACCTTC.